This TCR beta chain derives from a study of blood T cells in healthy people across ages. In its sample, this clonotype was seen a few times. Primed by a sample-barcoded 5' primer and a J-beta primer mix, a second PCR proceeded for roughly 7 to 11 cycles. TCRdb re-called the 5' RACE reads through MiXCR, storing one row per CDR3 protein. The data hold 1.5 million to 2 million distinct CDR3 sequences, with roughly 27% observed a single time. Every donor provided roughly 10 milliliters of peripheral blood. Germline values: CDR1 MDHEN, CDR2 SYDVKM. Trimming removed 5 bases from V and 9 bases from J, with 11 bases in between. The CDR3 runs 12 residues.

The sequence derives from a woman aged 25 to 39 in good health. V is TRBV28 and J is TRBJ2-1; tentatively, D is TRBD2 (5 bases). The sample taken for sequencing was blood. The CDR3 bases are TGTGCCAGCAGTGTTCTAGCACTTGAGCAGTTCTTC. Amino acids: CASSVLALEQFF.